The source of this T cell receptor (beta chain) is a study of T cells expressing NK-cell markers. Study-wide points: Of the CD8+ T cell pool in 5 to 7 donors, roughly 1.0-8% was accounted for by dominant NKG2C+ clonotypes. Topping the CD3+CD56-NKG2C+ fraction as well were these clonotypes, in a handful of donors.

Germline assignment: CDR1 SGHRS and CDR2 YFSETQ. The CDR3 runs 13 residues. With respect to this clonotype: Its antigen is still unknown.

TCR beta libraries carry UMIs added by 5'RACE template switching. TCRdb reworked the 5' RACE reads into one entry per CDR3 protein, no DNA. The repertoire table contains around 470,000 distinct CDR3 sequences. The sample taken for sequencing was blood T cells: a sorted CD56 or NKG2C T cell subset, CD4+ or CD8+ T cells, or bulk PBMC T cells (not recorded which). This sequence was found in a woman aged 50 to 65 in good health. The chain is built from TRBV5-1 and TRBJ2-5; TCRdb returns TRBD2, unconfirmable since there is no DNA. The CDR3 region is CASSAGLQETQYF.